The 28 T cell receptor beta chains reported below all come from one sample, sequenced in a study of beta chain features in type 1 diabetes. These TCRs' antigens remain unknown. Whole-study results and caveats: People with Type 1 diabetes carried modestly yet significantly shorter TCRB CDR3s in all four CD4+ subsets.

The study reverse transcribed the entire isolated RNA, so it sequenced expressed TCRB transcripts. Sequencing was performed with immunoSEQ multiplex PCR; in TCRdb, only in-frame clones are kept and a portion is missing. The repertoire holds 500,000 to 650,000 clones, with under 15% as singletons. What was sequenced was naive CD4+ T cells from blood. The receptors stem from a man aged 30 to 45 with type 1 diabetes.

The chain carries TRBV5-4 and TRBJ1-6; D gene ambiguous. CDR3 size: 16 residues. CDR1 and CDR2 from the germline V gene are SGHNT and YYREEE (reference sequence). The V and J ends lost 0 bases and 6 bases respectively, with 13 bases between them. The CDR3: CASSLEPPRRNSPLHF. CDR3 nucleotides: TGTGCCAGCAGCTTGGAGCCCCCGAGGCGTAATTCACCCCTCCACTTT. The full variable domain, rest sourced from reference TRBV5-4 and TRBJ1-6, is ETGVTQSPTHLIKTRGQQVTLRCSSQSGHNTVSWYQQALGQGPQFIFQYYREEENGRGNFPPRFSGLQFPNYSSELNVNALELDDSALYLCASSLEPPRRNSPLHFGNGTRLTVT.

V usage is TRBV9 and J usage is TRBJ2-3; 9 nucleotides line up with TRBD1. The J segment lost 1 base and the V segment lost 3 bases, leaving 15 bases of the junction unmatched. This CDR3 contains 19 residues. Germline V lookup: CDR1 SGDLS, CDR2 YYNGEE. As DNA, the CDR3 is TGTGCCAGCAGCGCCCTGGGACAGGGAACTGGACGGGGCACAGATACGCAGTATTTT. Encoded protein: CASSALGQGTGRGTDTQYF.

This rearrangement joins TRBV28 to TRBJ1-2; perhaps TRBD1 as D (5 bases). The germline gives CDR1 MDHEN, CDR2 SYDVKM. V was clipped by 4 bases and J by 6 bases, with 12 bases between them. There are 13 residues in the CDR3. The CDR3 here is CASSSGQDDGYTF. As DNA, the CDR3 is TGTGCCAGCAGTTCAGGACAAGATGATGGCTACACCTTC.

This clone was counted between two and nine times. V gene TRBV7-2 combines with J gene TRBJ1-3; a possible D gene is TRBD1 (5 bases). The CDR3 has 16 residues. Trimming pared 3 bases from V and 0 bases from J, leaving 12 bases between. The germline gives CDR1 SGHTA, CDR2 FQGNSA. CDR3 coding DNA: TGTGCCAGCAGCTTTCACAGGTCGCCCTCTGGAAACACCATATATTTT. It translates to CASSFHRSPSGNTIYF.

This clone was found a few times. V gene TRBV18 combines with J gene TRBJ1-4; TRBD1 agrees at 7 bases. The CDR3 is 15 amino acids. Unmatched junction bases numbered 5, after V lost 2 bases and J lost 5 bases. Germline V gives CDR1 KGHSH, CDR2 LQKENI. This CDR3 is CASSPATGRNEKLFF. CDR3 DNA sequence: TGTGCCAGCTCACCAGCGACAGGGAGGAATGAAAAACTGTTTTTT.

The chain carries TRBV7-9 and TRBJ2-5, with 9 positions matching TRBD2. The V and J ends lost 11 bases and 5 bases, in that order; junction bases with no gene match: 9. CDR1 is SEHNR and CDR2 is FQNEAQ in the germline V gene (reference sequence). CDR3 length: 13 residues. CDR3 nucleotide sequence: TGTGCCGGGAACAGCGGGGGGCTGGAGACCCAGTACTTC. Translating it yields CAGNSGGLETQYF.

This clone was counted between two and nine times. The genes are TRBV5-7 and TRBJ2-7; D unresolved. TRBV5-7 is an ORF, and what it does is uncertain. Trimming left V 3 bases short and J 7 bases short, with 5 bases between. The CDR3 contains 10 residues. The CDR3 sequence: CASSSQEQYF. The CDR3 nucleotides are TGTGCCAGCAGCTCTCAGGAGCAGTACTTC.

The V gene is TRBV7-2, the J gene TRBJ1-5, with D tentatively TRBD1 (5 bases). The CDR3 is made up of 15 amino acids. Trimming removed 1 base at V and 2 bases at J, with 9 bases between. The germline V gene encodes CDR1 SGHTA and CDR2 FQGNSA. The CDR3: CASSLVTGGNQPQHF. In nucleotides, the CDR3 is TGTGCCAGCAGCTTAGTCACGGGGGGCAATCAGCCCCAGCATTTT.

A note on this clone: One end of the junction does not line up with germline, which may come from a read error. The chain joins TRBV10-3 to TRBJ1-5, with unresolved D. From germline, CDR1 is ENHRY and CDR2 SYGVKD. The CDR3 is 13 amino acids. The chain's CDR3 is CAISESGYEATEF. The CDR3 DNA follows: TGTGCCATCAGTGAGTCGGGATATGAGGCCACGGAATTT.

This clone was seen more than once but under ten times. The CDR3: CASSALGQGAAGELFF. The DNA of the CDR3 is TGCGCCAGCAGCGCTTTGGGACAGGGGGCGGCCGGGGAGCTGTTTTTT. V gene TRBV4-3 combines with J gene TRBJ2-2; TRBD1 agrees at 12 bases. CDR1 is LGHNA, CDR2 YSLEER, per germline. The CDR3 is made up of 16 amino acids. The trim removed 5 bases at V and 6 bases at J, leaving 7 bases unmatched.

In this sample, this clone turned up a few times. The chain links TRBV18 to TRBJ2-5, with a tentative D call TRBD1 (6 bases). The J call may not be correct, given that the DNA end is closer to TRBJ2-7. Germline V gene data show CDR1 as KGHSH and CDR2 as LQKENI. The length of the CDR3 is 14 residues. The CDR3: CASSRSDRTYEQYF. The CDR3 nucleotides are TGTGCCAGCTCACGCTCTGACAGGACCTACGAGCAGTACTTC.

This clone was counted only a few times. The chain employs TRBV7-9 and TRBJ1-2; 8 bases align to TRBD1. This CDR3 has 14 amino acids. Trimming removed 4 bases from V and 4 bases from J; junction bases left unmatched: 5. Germline values: CDR1 SEHNR, CDR2 FQNEAQ (reference sequence). The CDR3 here is CASSSHTGGYGYTF. CDR3 sequence (DNA): TGTGCCAGCAGCTCCCACACAGGGGGCTATGGCTACACCTTC.

This clone came up a few times. The V and J genes are TRBV6-1 and TRBJ2-4, with TRBD1 matching 8 bases. CDR1 MNHNS and CDR2 SASEGT come from the germline V gene. With V trimmed by 2 bases and J by 7 bases, 7 bases remained unmatched. The CDR3 covers 15 residues. The CDR3 bases are TGTGCCAGCAGTGAATCTCACAGGGGGAAGAACATTCAGTACTTC. Its translation: CASSESHRGKNIQYF.

This clone was seen only a few times. The CDR3 DNA follows: TGCGCCAGCAGCCAACTCCGGAGTGAAAAACTGTTTTTT. Translated: CASSQLRSEKLFF. The gene calls are TRBV4-1 and TRBJ1-4, with D unresolved. Germline V CDR1 and CDR2: MGHRA, YSYEKL. V was clipped by 2 bases and J by 7 bases, with 8 bases between them. The CDR3 is made up of 13 amino acids.

This clone was detected a few times. V gene TRBV5-1 combines with J gene TRBJ2-3; D uncertain. CDR1 and CDR2 (germline): SGHRS, YFSETQ. V lost 5 bases to trimming and J lost 5 bases, with 9 bases between them. This CDR3 has 12 residues. CDR3 region: CASSPDVDTQYF. The CDR3 bases are TGCGCCAGCAGTCCCGATGTAGATACGCAGTATTTT. The variable domain in full, completed from reference TRBV5-1 and TRBJ2-3, reads KAGVTQTPRYLIKTRGQQVTLSCSPISGHRSVSWYQQTPGQGLQFLFEYFSETQRNKGNFPGRFSGRQFSNSRSEMNVSTLELGDSALYLCASSPDVDTQYFGPGTRLTVL.

The chain uses TRBV2 and TRBJ2-6; D may be TRBD2 (5 bases). The CDR3 totals 14 residues. Germline values: CDR1 SNHLY, CDR2 FYNNEI. V lost 6 bases to trimming and J lost 7 bases, with 13 bases between them. The CDR3 reads CASRFSGVANVLTF. CDR3 nucleotide sequence: TGTGCCAGCAGGTTCAGCGGAGTCGCCAACGTCCTGACTTTC.

This clone showed up just a few times. V is TRBV7-2 and J is TRBJ2-3; 9 bases map to TRBD1. V shed 5 bases, J shed 2 bases, and the junction held 5 bases outside the gene matches. The CDR3 extends over 15 amino acids. CDR1 is SGHTA and CDR2 is FQGNSA in the germline V gene. CDR3 bases: TGTGCCAGCAGCCCCCGGACAGGGGCCACAGATACGCAGTATTTT. Protein: CASSPRTGATDTQYF.

CDR3 sequence reads: CASSVGNGNTIYF. The CDR3 DNA is TGTGCCAGCAGCGTAGGTAACGGAAACACCATATATTTT. The V gene is TRBV9, the J gene TRBJ1-3, with D uncertain. The CDR3 totals 13 residues. CDR1 SGDLS and CDR2 YYNGEE come from the germline V gene. Trimming left V 0 bases short and J 4 bases short, with 5 bases between.

Only a few counts were recorded for this clone. The V gene is TRBV5-1, the J gene TRBJ1-4; the match to TRBD1 covers 8 bases. Germline V gene lookup returns CDR1 SGHRS and CDR2 YFSETQ. Unmatched junction bases numbered 5, after V lost 0 bases and J lost 4 bases. The CDR3 extends over 16 amino acids. The CDR3 here is CASSLEGTGGNEKLFF. In DNA, the CDR3 is TGCGCCAGCAGCTTGGAGGGGACAGGAGGTAATGAAAAACTGTTTTTT.

This clone was detected only a few times. The V gene is TRBV5-4, the J gene TRBJ2-1, with TRBD2 as a possible D gene (6 bases). The CDR3 has 15 residues. Looked up from germline, CDR1 is SGHNT and CDR2 is YYREEE (reference sequence). The ends were cut back, 3 bases at V and 6 bases at J, with 16 bases in the middle. The CDR3 coding sequence is TGTGCCAGCAGCTCGGAGGAGGGTTCGTTCAATGAGCAGTTCTTC. Its translation is CASSSEEGSFNEQFF. Looking up the rest from reference TRBV5-4 and TRBJ2-1 gives the full variable domain: ETGVTQSPTHLIKTRGQQVTLRCSSQSGHNTVSWYQQALGQGPQFIFQYYREEENGRGNFPPRFSGLQFPNYSSELNVNALELDDSALYLCASSSEEGSFNEQFFGPGTRLTVL.

V gene TRBV5-1 combines with J gene TRBJ1-5; unclear D gene. Per germline, CDR1 SGHRS and CDR2 YFSETQ. This CDR3 has 15 residues. Trimming removed 0 bases from V and 3 bases from J, with 10 bases in between. The CDR3 protein is CASSLGNGNNQPQHF. For the CDR3, the DNA is TGCGCCAGCAGCTTGGGTAACGGAAACAATCAGCCCCAGCATTTT.

This clone came up a few times. The J gene is TRBJ2-5, the V gene TRBV28; maybe TRBD1 (6 bases). Germline loops: CDR1 MDHEN, CDR2 SYDVKM. V lost 8 bases and J lost 0, with 10 bases in between. The CDR3 sequence is 13 residues long. DNA for the CDR3: TGTGCCAGCTTCGGGACAAACCAAGAGACCCAGTACTTC. Amino acids: CASFGTNQETQYF.

DNA for the CDR3: TGTGCCAGCAGCTCCCAGAGTGAAGCTTTCTTT. Its protein is CASSSQSEAFF. The J gene is TRBJ1-1, the V gene TRBV11-3, with unresolved D. Trimming stripped 4 bases from V and 7 bases from J, with 7 bases between. The CDR3 is made up of 11 amino acids. Germline V CDR1 and CDR2: SGHNT, YENEEA.

A few counts support this clone. The V call is TRBV6-5, the J call TRBJ1-5; the D is unclear. CDR3 length equals 16 residues. Germline V gene data show CDR1 as MNHEY and CDR2 as SVGAGI. The V end lost 0 bases, the J end lost 3 bases, and 12 bases lay between the germline ends. CDR3 loop: CASSYSSRGFNQPQHF. The CDR3, as DNA: TGTGCCAGCAGTTACTCGAGTCGGGGTTTCAATCAGCCCCAGCATTTT.

The J gene is TRBJ1-5, the V gene TRBV6-5; the D gene is possibly TRBD1 (6 bases). Germline V gene lookup returns CDR1 MNHEY and CDR2 SVGAGI. The CDR3 totals 15 residues. V was pared by 5 bases and J by 5 bases, with 16 bases between. Here the CDR3 reads CASSLGQGLDQPQHF. The CDR3 DNA reads as TGTGCCAGCAGTCTTGGCCAGGGGTTGGATCAGCCCCAGCATTTT.

This clone was counted between two and nine times. V is TRBV7-2 and J is TRBJ2-2, with D tentatively TRBD2 (5 bases). The germline V gene encodes CDR1 SGHTA and CDR2 FQGNSA. V was cut by 7 bases and J by 7 bases, with 16 bases left in between. CDR3 length equals 14 residues. CDR3 sequence reads: CASNRARRGGELFF. Written as DNA, the CDR3 is TGTGCCAGCAATAGAGCGCGACGGGGCGGGGAGCTGTTTTTT.

This sequence joins TRBV7-9 and TRBJ2-2, with TRBD1 as a possible D gene (7 bases). Trimming left V 5 bases short and J 5 bases short, with 15 bases between. The CDR3 runs to 15 residues. Germline values: CDR1 SEHNR, CDR2 FQNEAQ (reference sequence). Here the CDR3 DNA reads TGTGCCAGCAGCCCCTCGGCAGGGGGGACCGGGGAGCTGTTTTTT. It translates to CASSPSAGGTGELFF.

This clone was counted a few times. The V and J genes are TRBV7-2 and TRBJ1-1; no firm D call. The CDR3 has 16 residues. Trimming took 5 bases from V and 1 from J, leaving 17 bases between them. CDR1 and CDR2 from the germline V gene are SGHTA and FQGNSA. The CDR3 DNA sequence: TGTGCCAGCAGCCCTAGACAAGGATTATCGAACACTGAAGCTTTCTTT. Translated: CASSPRQGLSNTEAFF.